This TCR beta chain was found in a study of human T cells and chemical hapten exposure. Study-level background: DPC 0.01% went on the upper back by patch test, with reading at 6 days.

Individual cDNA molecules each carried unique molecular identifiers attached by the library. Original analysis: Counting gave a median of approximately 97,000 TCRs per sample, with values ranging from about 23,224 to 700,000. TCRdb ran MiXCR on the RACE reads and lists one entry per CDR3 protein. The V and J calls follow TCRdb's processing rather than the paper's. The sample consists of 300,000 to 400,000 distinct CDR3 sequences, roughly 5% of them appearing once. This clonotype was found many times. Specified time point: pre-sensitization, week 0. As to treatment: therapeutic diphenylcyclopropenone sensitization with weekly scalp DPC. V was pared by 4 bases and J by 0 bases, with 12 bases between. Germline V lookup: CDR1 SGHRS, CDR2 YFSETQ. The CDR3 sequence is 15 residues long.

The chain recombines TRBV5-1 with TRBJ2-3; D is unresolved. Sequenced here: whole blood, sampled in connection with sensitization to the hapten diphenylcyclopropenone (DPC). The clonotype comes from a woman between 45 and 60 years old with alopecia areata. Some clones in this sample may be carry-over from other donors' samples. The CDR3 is CASSQNIRSTDTQYF. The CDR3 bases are TGCGCCAGCAGCCAAAACATCAGGAGCACAGATACGCAGTATTTT.